This T cell receptor beta chain was recovered during a study of T-cell memory formation after mild COVID-19. About the study: The two donors had largely donor-specific TCR clusters.

Whole-study findings and limits: The CD4+ clones that contracted clustered mainly within CM and EM, and the CD8+ clones concentrated in EMRA. A subset of responding clones appeared in pre-infection memory, suggesting cross-reactive memory joined.

The V gene lost 1 base and the J gene lost 3 bases, with 12 bases spanning the gap. Germline CDR1 and CDR2: SGHAT and FQNNGV. The CDR3 sequence is 15 residues long. This clonotype has more than one count but fewer than ten. Its antigen is undetermined. A 5'RACE reaction primed in the constant segment made cDNA libraries of TCR alpha and TCR beta, and these carried sample barcodes and UMIs. TCRdb ran MiXCR on the 5' RACE reads and lists one entry per CDR3 protein. This table has around 150,000 distinct CDR3 sequences, approximately 10% appearing once. Sequencing used PBMCs or a T cell subset sorted from them (not recorded which). The sequence was collected from a man aged 18 to 29 who had mild COVID-19 (a few samples of this study predate the infection). Cell type and time point are not known. V gene TRBV11-2 combines with J gene TRBJ1-2; possibly TRBD1 for D (5 bases). CDR3 DNA sequence: TGTGCCAGCAGCTTAGTCTACAGGAGATACTATGGCTACACCTTC. This gives the protein CASSLVYRRYYGYTF.